Listed below are T cell receptor beta chains from one sample, sequenced in a study of OX40 agonist ivuxolimab in advanced cancers. The repertoire was sequenced with immunoSEQ multiplex PCR; TCRdb's copy has only in-frame clones and lacks some. This table has about 81,000 clones, around nine tenths appearing once. The material was CD4+ or CD8+ T cells sorted from blood, obtained in a trial of the OX40 agonist ivuxolimab. These receptors all come from an adult with an advanced solid tumor such as melanoma, head and neck, liver or kidney cancer. CDR3s include the opening cysteine and the closing phenylalanine or tryptophan. The D gene is left open where the match is weak. The size field is filled for only some rows; it gives once, few, many or a size class.

j_call	d_call	v_call	clone_size	cdr3_nt	cdr3_aa
TRBJ1-4	-	TRBV5-8	-	TGTGCCAGCAGCCGGGAAAGGACCCCCGGAGGAAAACTGTTTTTT	CASSRERTPGGKLFF
TRBJ2-1	-	TRBV11-2	-	TGTGCCAGCAGCAAGGCTTGGGGGGATGGCGATGAGCAGTTCTTC	CASSKAWGDGDEQFF
TRBJ1-5	TRBD1	TRBV7-8	-	TGTGCCAGCAGCCCGTCCGCAGGGGGGAATCAGCCCCAGCATTTT	CASSPSAGGNQPQHF
TRBJ2-7	TRBD2	TRBV29-1	-	TGCAGCGTTCAAGGGTCGACGGGAGGAAACGAGCAGTACTTC	CSVQGSTGGNEQYF
TRBJ2-5	TRBD2	TRBV14	-	TGTGCCAGCAGCCAAGGGGCGCCGGGGGGCCAAGAGACCCAGTACTTC	CASSQGAPGGQETQYF
TRBJ1-1	-	TRBV11-3	-	TGTGCCAGCAGCCCCCAAAGGGGGAATGAAGCTTTCTTT	CASSPQRGNEAFF
TRBJ1-5	TRBD1	TRBV6-6	once	TGTGCCAGCACCCAGACAGGGAGCAATCAGCCCCAGCATTTT	CASTQTGSNQPQHF
TRBJ1-2	TRBD1	TRBV25-1	-	TGTGCCAGCAGTGCATTAGATGACAGGGGTCGAGGCTACACCTTC	CASSALDDRGRGYTF
TRBJ2-1	-	TRBV7-3	-	TGTGCCAGCAGCTTAAACCCGGGGGCGAGCTACAATGAGCAGTTCTTC	CASSLNPGASYNEQFF
TRBJ1-3	-	TRBV6-5	-	TGTGCCAGCGCCCTCGATAACAGCTCTGGAAACACCATATATTTT	CASALDNSSGNTIYF
TRBJ1-2	-	TRBV6-1	-	TGTGCCAGCAGTGAAGATGATTTCAGGGGCGGCTACACCTTC	CASSEDDFRGGYTF
TRBJ2-7	-	TRBV18	-	TGTGCCAGCTCACCACCGGGTGACAGTGTCGAGCAGTACTTC	CASSPPGDSVEQYF
TRBJ2-2	-	TRBV11-3	-	TGTGCCAGCAGCCCCAACCGGAACACCGGGGAGCTGTTTTTT	CASSPNRNTGELFF
TRBJ1-5	-	TRBV6-6	once	TGTGCCAGCAGTTACTCGGTAGCAGGGTTTCAGCCCCAGCATTTT	CASSYSVAGFQPQHF
TRBJ2-7	-	TRBV6-5	-	TGTGCCAGCAGTCCCCGCGGGTTGGGGCAGTACTTC	CASSPRGLGQYF
TRBJ1-2	-	TRBV7-9	-	TGTGCCAGCAGCGAAAGCCAGGCCTATAACTATGGCTACACCTTC	CASSESQAYNYGYTF
TRBJ1-1	-	TRBV4-3	-	TGCGCCAGCAGCCAAGATTGGGCCTCCATGAACACTGAAGCTTTCTTT	CASSQDWASMNTEAFF
TRBJ1-1	-	TRBV7-9	-	TGTGCCAGCAGCTTTGACAGTAACACTGAAGCTTTCTTT	CASSFDSNTEAFF
TRBJ2-6	-	TRBV7-3	-	TGTGCCAGCAGCCTGTCCGACAACTCTGGGGCCAACGTCCTGACTTTC	CASSLSDNSGANVLTF
TRBJ1-4	-	TRBV6-5	-	TGTGCCAGCAGTTACTCCCCCCCTGCAACTAATGAAAAACTGTTTTTT	CASSYSPPATNEKLFF
TRBJ2-6	-	TRBV7-3	-	TGTGCCAGCAGACCCATCTCTGGGGCCAACGTCCTGACTTTC	CASRPISGANVLTF
TRBJ2-2	TRBD1	TRBV6-5	once	TGTGCCAGCAGTTCCTTCAAACAGGGGGGCACCGGGGAGCTGTTTTTT	CASSSFKQGGTGELFF
TRBJ1-2	TRBD1	TRBV7-8	-	TGTGCCAGCAGCCGGGACAGACATGATGGCTACACCTTC	CASSRDRHDGYTF
TRBJ1-5	-	TRBV6-5	-	TGTGCCAGCAGTTACTCGAAAAATCAGCCCCAGCATTTT	CASSYSKNQPQHF
TRBJ2-3	TRBD1	TRBV4-2	-	TGTGCCAGCAGCCATGGGACAGGGGGCACAGATACGCAGTATTTT	CASSHGTGGTDTQYF
TRBJ1-2	TRBD1	TRBV18	-	TGTGCCAGCTCTCGAACCCTTCAAACAGGGGACAATGGCTACACCTTC	CASSRTLQTGDNGYTF
TRBJ1-1	-	TRBV18	-	TGTGCCAGCTCACCAAACCGAGCGAACACTGAAGCTTTCTTT	CASSPNRANTEAFF
TRBJ1-5	TRBD1	TRBV7-2	-	TGTGCCAGCAGCGAACAGGGGAATCAGCCCCAGCATTTT	CASSEQGNQPQHF
TRBJ1-6	-	TRBV28	-	TGTGCCAGCAGTGTTGGGGGCCATGGGATTCCCCTCCACTTT	CASSVGGHGIPLHF
TRBJ2-7	-	TRBV5-1	-	TGCGCCAGCCGTCTGGGCGACTCCTACGAGCAGTACTTC	CASRLGDSYEQYF
TRBJ1-3	-	TRBV7-9	-	TGTGCCAGCAGCTCCTGGCAGGGTGACTCTGGAAACACCATATATTTT	CASSSWQGDSGNTIYF
TRBJ1-5	TRBD1	TRBV19	-	TGTGCCAGTAGTGCCTACAGGGGAGGTAGCAATCAGCCCCAGCATTTT	CASSAYRGGSNQPQHF
TRBJ1-6	TRBD1	TRBV19	-	TGTGCCAGTCGCTCGGACAGGGGATCCTATTCACCCCTCCACTTT	CASRSDRGSYSPLHF
TRBJ1-1	-	TRBV6-5	-	TGTGCCAGCAGCAAGAACACTGAAGCTTTCTTT	CASSKNTEAFF
TRBJ2-5	-	TRBV27	-	TGTGCCAGCAGTCCGGGAACGGGACCCTGGGAGACCCAGTACTTC	CASSPGTGPWETQYF
TRBJ1-6	-	TRBV11-2	-	TGTGCCAGCAGCCCGGGGGGGGCACGCTCCTATAATTCACCCCTCCACTTT	CASSPGGARSYNSPLHF